Shown below are 27 T cell receptor beta chains from a single sample sequenced in a study of cytomegalovirus exposure and HLA in healthy donors. Vbeta (60) and Jbeta (13) primers were used in the PCR. Assay used: immunoSEQ multiplex PCR; TCRdb lists only in-frame clones, some missing. The sample has 150,000 to 160,000 clones, over 65% seen once. The sample taken for sequencing was PBMCs. All receptors derive from a man aged 30 to 45 in good health and CMV-seronegative.

This clone was seen only a few times. V and J are TRBV7-6 and TRBJ2-5; D is unresolved. Per germline, CDR1 SGHVS and CDR2 FNYEAQ. V dropped 3 bases and J dropped 1 base, with 12 bases sitting between them. This CDR3 spans 15 amino acids. The CDR3: CASSFRAGAQETQYF. The DNA for the CDR3 is TGTGCCAGCAGCTTCAGAGCCGGAGCCCAAGAGACCCAGTACTTC.

The table lists this clone with a count of one. The chain joins TRBV28 to TRBJ2-2, with TRBD2 as a possible D gene (6 bases). Germline V lookup: CDR1 MDHEN, CDR2 SYDVKM. This CDR3 is 15 amino acids long. Deletions cut 6 bases from V and 0 bases from J, with 11 bases between. The CDR3, as DNA: TGTGCCAGCAGGGGCGCGGGAACGAACACCGGGGAGCTGTTTTTT. Translated: CASRGAGTNTGELFF.

This clone was recorded once. This may stem from a read error, because a much larger clone lies one nucleotide away. The chain recombines TRBV7-8 with TRBJ2-5, with TRBD2 identical over 15 bases. Trimming removed 6 bases from V and 2 bases from J; junction bases left unmatched: 1. Per the germline V gene, CDR1 is SGHVS and CDR2 is FQNEAQ. This CDR3 spans 15 amino acids. The CDR3 reads CASSGLAGGQETQYF. The CDR3 nucleotides read TGTGCCAGCAGTGGACTAGCGGGGGGGCAAGAGACCCAGTACTTC.

The V call is TRBV9, the J call TRBJ1-1, with 9 nucleotides matching TRBD1. The ends lost 0 bases at V and 5 bases at J; junction bases unmatched: 5. This CDR3 region has 15 residues. Per the germline V gene, CDR1 is SGDLS and CDR2 is YYNGEE. CDR3 sequence reads: CASSVDGTGRTEAFF. The CDR3 bases are TGTGCCAGCAGCGTAGATGGGACAGGGAGAACTGAAGCTTTCTTT.

The chain employs TRBV4-1 and TRBJ2-5, with D perhaps matching TRBD2 (6 bases). The CDR3 runs to 17 residues. V was cut by 0 bases and J by 4 bases, with 18 bases left in between. Germline V lookup: CDR1 MGHRA, CDR2 YSYEKL. CDR3 region: CASSQEVWRAQVETQYF. As DNA, the CDR3 is TGCGCCAGCAGCCAAGAAGTCTGGAGGGCACAAGTAGAGACCCAGTACTTC.

J is TRBJ2-1 and V is TRBV10-3, with TRBD1 matching 7 bases. CDR1 is ENHRY and CDR2 is SYGVKD in the germline V gene. The CDR3 runs to 12 residues. Unmatched junction bases numbered 3, after V lost 4 bases and J lost 9 bases. CDR3 DNA: TGTGCCATCAGTGGGGACAGCTTTGAGCAGTTCTTC. Translating gives CAISGDSFEQFF.

The rearrangement uses TRBV6-6 and TRBJ1-1; 9 bases are shared with TRBD1. J was trimmed by 8 bases and V by 2 bases; bases with no gene match: 9. Germline CDR1 and CDR2: MNHNY and SVGAGI (reference sequence). This CDR3 is 15 amino acids long. In nucleotides, the CDR3 is TGTGCCAGCAGTTACACAAACCCCGGGACAGGGGAAGCTTTCTTT. Encoded protein: CASSYTNPGTGEAFF.

This clone was seen a handful of times. The chain carries TRBV5-1 and TRBJ1-2; no clear D. Between the trimmed V and J ends, which lost 0 bases and 8 bases, there was a span of 14 bases. In germline, CDR1 is SGHRS, CDR2 YFSETQ. The CDR3 totals 14 residues. CDR3 protein: CASSLDWGDGGYTF. In DNA, the CDR3 is TGCGCCAGCAGCTTGGATTGGGGAGACGGAGGCTACACCTTC. The full variable domain, completed using reference TRBV5-1 and TRBJ1-2, is KAGVTQTPRYLIKTRGQQVTLSCSPISGHRSVSWYQQTPGQGLQFLFEYFSETQRNKGNFPGRFSGRQFSNSRSEMNVSTLELGDSALYLCASSLDWGDGGYTFGSGTRLTVV.

This clone was seen more than once but under ten times. The CDR3 here is CASNPGKGTEAFF. The CDR3 nucleotides are TGTGCCAGCAACCCAGGGAAGGGCACTGAAGCTTTCTTT. The V call is TRBV2, the J call TRBJ1-1; D is possibly TRBD1 (5 bases). This CDR3 has 13 residues. Trimming removed 7 bases at V and 4 bases at J, with 13 bases between. Germline V gene lookup returns CDR1 SNHLY and CDR2 FYNNEI.

The chain recombines TRBV28 with TRBJ2-5; 8 bases agree with TRBD2. V dropped 8 bases and J dropped 2; count of bases not matched to a gene: 4. Germline V gene sequence: CDR1 MDHEN, CDR2 SYDVKM. There are 13 residues in the CDR3. CDR3 region: CASGQRGQETQYF. CDR3 DNA: TGTGCCAGCGGTCAGCGGGGGCAAGAGACCCAGTACTTC.

The chain carries TRBV7-8 and TRBJ2-2; perhaps TRBD1 as D (6 bases). CDR3 length: 18 residues. CDR1 SGHVS and CDR2 FQNEAQ come from the germline V gene. Deletions cut 4 bases from V and 4 bases from J, with 22 bases between. The CDR3 sequence: CASSSRVYRDKGTGELFF. The CDR3 DNA reads as TGTGCCAGCAGCTCCAGAGTTTACAGGGACAAAGGCACCGGGGAGCTGTTTTTT.

The chain combines TRBV4-3 with TRBJ1-2; TRBD1 is a possible D gene (5 bases). This CDR3 contains 15 residues. V shed 0 bases and J shed 7 bases, with 15 bases lying between them. The germline V gene has CDR1 LGHNA and CDR2 YSLEER. The CDR3 DNA reads as TGCGCCAGCAGCCAAGATAGGGGTACGGGTAGTGGCTACACCTTC. As protein: CASSQDRGTGSGYTF.

This CDR3 is CATSREGGGQPQHF. CDR3 nucleotide sequence: TGTGCCACCAGCAGAGAAGGGGGGGGGCAGCCCCAGCATTTT. V usage is TRBV15 and J usage is TRBJ1-5; maybe TRBD1 (6 bases). The CDR3 is 14 residues long. Germline V CDR1 and CDR2: LNHNV, YYDKDF (reference sequence). Trimming took 0 bases from V and 7 from J, leaving 10 bases between them.

The chain employs TRBV5-4 and TRBJ2-1, with 7 bases aligning to TRBD1. Trimming removed 4 bases from V and 2 bases from J; junction bases left unmatched: 18. In germline, CDR1 is SGHNT, CDR2 YYREEE (reference sequence). The CDR3 spans 19 residues. DNA of the CDR3: TGTGCCAGCAGCCCGCCGACAGGGACCCGGCTGCAACCCTACAATGAGCAGTTCTTC. Translated: CASSPPTGTRLQPYNEQFF. The full variable domain, in which reference TRBV5-4 and TRBJ2-1 provide the parts outside the CDR3, is ETGVTQSPTHLIKTRGQQVTLRCSSQSGHNTVSWYQQALGQGPQFIFQYYREEENGRGNFPPRFSGLQFPNYSSELNVNALELDDSALYLCASSPPTGTRLQPYNEQFFGPGTRLTVL.

The chain employs TRBV11-2 and TRBJ2-3, with no clear D. V was trimmed by 5 bases and J by 4 bases, leaving 13 bases between them. Germline V lookup: CDR1 SGHAT, CDR2 FQNNGV. The CDR3 runs 14 residues. As DNA, the CDR3 is TGTGCCAGCAGCGCACGGGTTCCTTCAGATACGCAGTATTTT. It encodes CASSARVPSDTQYF.

The J gene is TRBJ2-2, the V gene TRBV27, with a possible D match to TRBD2 (5 bases). With 7 bases removed from V and 5 bases from J, the gap between germline ends came to 17 bases. Germline loops: CDR1 MNHEY, CDR2 SMNVEV (reference sequence). The CDR3 covers 15 residues. In DNA form, the CDR3 reads TGTGCCAGCATCCCCGTCGCAGGAGGAACCGGGGAGCTGTTTTTT. This gives the protein CASIPVAGGTGELFF.

The V gene is TRBV6-6, the J gene TRBJ2-1, with TRBD2 matching 8 bases. The germline V gene encodes CDR1 MNHNY and CDR2 SVGAGI (reference sequence). Unmatched junction bases numbered 11, after V lost 7 bases and J lost 6 bases. The CDR3 consists of 15 residues. The CDR3 DNA reads as TGTGCCAGCACCTCAGCGGGGGCCGGGATCAATGAGCAGTTCTTC. Translated: CASTSAGAGINEQFF.

V is TRBV30 and J is TRBJ2-7; perhaps TRBD1 as D (6 bases). CDR1 is GTSNPN, CDR2 SVGIG, per germline (reference sequence). Trimming removed 0 bases at V and 2 bases at J, with 8 bases between. The CDR3 is 13 amino acids. CDR3 region: CAWSVDRTYEQYF. The CDR3 nucleotides read TGTGCCTGGAGTGTTGACAGGACCTACGAGCAGTACTTC.

The sample holds a few counts of this clone. The CDR3 reads CASSLGVGNQPQHF. The CDR3 nucleotides read TGTGCCAGCAGCTTAGGAGTGGGCAATCAGCCCCAGCATTTT. The chain combines TRBV7-9 with TRBJ1-5; D remains unclear. From germline, CDR1 is SEHNR and CDR2 FQNEAQ (reference sequence). Trimming removed 1 base from V and 2 bases from J, with 6 bases in between. This CDR3 has 14 residues.

This chain uses TRBV27 with TRBJ2-5, with D possibly TRBD2 on 7 matching bases. Per the germline V gene, CDR1 is MNHEY and CDR2 is SMNVEV (reference sequence). The CDR3 totals 17 residues. Trimming left V 0 bases short and J 0 bases short, with 14 bases between. The CDR3, as DNA: TGTGCCAGCAGTTTATCAGGGGGTAGCGGGTACCAAGAGACCCAGTACTTC. The encoded protein is CASSLSGGSGYQETQYF.

The gene calls are TRBV29-1 and TRBJ2-3; TRBD1 aligns across 9 bases. Unmatched junction bases numbered 12, after V lost 6 bases and J lost 5 bases. Germline V gene lookup returns CDR1 SQVTM and CDR2 ANQGSEA. This CDR3 is 15 amino acids long. The CDR3 here is CSVRNGQGSQDTQYF. In DNA form, the CDR3 reads TGCAGCGTGAGAAATGGACAGGGGAGTCAAGATACGCAGTATTTT.

CDR3: CASSIRTGGAGELFF. CDR3 in DNA: TGTGCCAGTAGTATTAGGACAGGGGGCGCCGGGGAGCTGTTTTTT. V and J are TRBV19 and TRBJ2-2; 11 positions agree with TRBD1. The CDR3 consists of 15 residues. V lost 3 bases to trimming and J lost 6 bases; unmatched junction nucleotides: 3. Germline CDR1 is LNHDA and CDR2 is SQIVND (reference sequence).

The V call is TRBV7-9, the J call TRBJ2-3; D may be TRBD2 (6 bases). Germline V CDR1 and CDR2: SEHNR, FQNEAQ (reference sequence). V gave up 1 base and J gave up 2 bases, with 13 bases separating them. This CDR3 has 16 amino acids. CDR3 DNA: TGTGCCAGCAGCTTAGTAGGGCGGGGCGCCACAGATACGCAGTATTTT. This sequence encodes CASSLVGRGATDTQYF.

V gene TRBV5-1 combines with J gene TRBJ2-7; 8 positions match TRBD1. The V and J ends lost 4 bases and 1 base, in that order; junction bases with no gene match: 10. The CDR3 is made up of 16 amino acids. The germline V gene has CDR1 SGHRS and CDR2 YFSETQ. CDR3 in DNA: TGCGCCAGCAGCACGGGCCCGGGACAGGAATCCTACGAGCAGTACTTC. It yields the protein CASSTGPGQESYEQYF.

The chain joins TRBV10-3 to TRBJ1-4; no firm D call. Germline V gene lookup returns CDR1 ENHRY and CDR2 SYGVKD. This CDR3 spans 13 amino acids. With 4 bases removed from V and 8 bases from J, the gap between germline ends came to 11 bases. CDR3 DNA sequence: TGTGCCATCAGTGGGCAGGTTGGGGAAAAACTGTTTTTT. Protein: CAISGQVGEKLFF.

This clone was counted only a few times. This chain connects TRBV27 to TRBJ2-3; D possibly corresponds to TRBD2 (6 bases). The CDR3 consists of 15 residues. The V gene's germline CDR1 is MNHEY and CDR2 SMNVEV (reference sequence). V gave up 5 bases and J gave up 10 bases, with 22 bases separating them. CDR3 loop: CASSPWEAPINAQYF. The CDR3 DNA reads as TGTGCCAGCAGTCCCTGGGAGGCTCCCATAAATGCGCAGTATTTT.

This CDR3 is CASTQSGGTETQYF. CDR3 bases: TGTGCCAGCACCCAGTCCGGAGGGACGGAGACCCAGTACTTC. The rearrangement joins TRBV25-1 to TRBJ2-5; tentative D call: TRBD2 (6 bases). CDR1 and CDR2 from the germline V gene are MGHDK and SYGVNS. The length of the CDR3 is 14 residues. Trimming shortened V by 7 bases and J by 5 bases, and 17 bases separated the two germline ends.